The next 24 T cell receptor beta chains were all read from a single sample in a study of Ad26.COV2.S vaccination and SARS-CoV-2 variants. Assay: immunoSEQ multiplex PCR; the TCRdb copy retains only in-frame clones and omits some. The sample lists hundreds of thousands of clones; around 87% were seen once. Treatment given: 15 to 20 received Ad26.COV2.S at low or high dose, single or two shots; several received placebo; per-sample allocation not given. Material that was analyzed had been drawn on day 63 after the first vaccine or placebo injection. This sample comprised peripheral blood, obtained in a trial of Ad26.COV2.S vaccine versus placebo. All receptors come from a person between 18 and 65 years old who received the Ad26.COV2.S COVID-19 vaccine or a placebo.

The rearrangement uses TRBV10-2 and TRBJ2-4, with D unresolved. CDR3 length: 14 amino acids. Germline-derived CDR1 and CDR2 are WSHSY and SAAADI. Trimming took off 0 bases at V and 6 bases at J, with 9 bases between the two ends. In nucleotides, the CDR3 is TGCGCCAGCAGTGAGTCGAGTGCTATAAACATTCAGTACTTC. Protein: CASSESSAINIQYF.

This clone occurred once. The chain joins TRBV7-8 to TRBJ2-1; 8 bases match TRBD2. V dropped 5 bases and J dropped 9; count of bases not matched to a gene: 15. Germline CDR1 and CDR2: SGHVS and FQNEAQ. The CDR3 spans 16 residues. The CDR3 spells CASSTFSGDNRGEQFF. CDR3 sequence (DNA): TGTGCCAGCAGCACATTTAGCGGGGACAACCGAGGTGAGCAGTTCTTC.

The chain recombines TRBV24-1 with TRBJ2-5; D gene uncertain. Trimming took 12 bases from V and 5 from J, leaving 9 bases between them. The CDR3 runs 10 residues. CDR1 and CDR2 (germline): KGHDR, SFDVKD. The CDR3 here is CASPPETQYF. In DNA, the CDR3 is TGTGCCTCGCCGCCGGAGACCCAGTACTTC.

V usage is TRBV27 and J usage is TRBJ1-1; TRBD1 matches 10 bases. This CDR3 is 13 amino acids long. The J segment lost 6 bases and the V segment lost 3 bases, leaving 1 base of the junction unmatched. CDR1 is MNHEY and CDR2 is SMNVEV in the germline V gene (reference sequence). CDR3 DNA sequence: TGTGCCAGCAGTTTTGACAGGGGGCCTGAAGCTTTCTTT. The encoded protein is CASSFDRGPEAFF.

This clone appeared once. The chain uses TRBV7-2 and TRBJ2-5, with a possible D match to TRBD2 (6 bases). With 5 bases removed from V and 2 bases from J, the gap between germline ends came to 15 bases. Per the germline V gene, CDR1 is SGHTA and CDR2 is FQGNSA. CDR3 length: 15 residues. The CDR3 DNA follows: TGTGCCAGCAGCGACTCAACCGGGGGACAAGAGACCCAGTACTTC. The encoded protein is CASSDSTGGQETQYF.

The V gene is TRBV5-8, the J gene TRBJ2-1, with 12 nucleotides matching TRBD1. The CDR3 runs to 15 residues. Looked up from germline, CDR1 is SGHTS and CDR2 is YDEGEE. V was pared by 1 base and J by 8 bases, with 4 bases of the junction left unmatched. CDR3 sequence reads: CASSLSGTGGDEQFF. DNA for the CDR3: TGTGCCAGCAGCTTGTCCGGGACAGGGGGCGATGAGCAGTTCTTC.

The CDR3 nucleotides read TGTGCCATCAGTGGGGCCGAGGATTGGGGCCAAGAGACCCAGTACTTC. Its translation: CAISGAEDWGQETQYF. This chain connects TRBV10-3 to TRBJ2-5; no firm D call. V lost 4 bases to trimming and J lost 1 base, with 16 bases between them. Germline assignment: CDR1 ENHRY and CDR2 SYGVKD. The CDR3 length is 16 residues.

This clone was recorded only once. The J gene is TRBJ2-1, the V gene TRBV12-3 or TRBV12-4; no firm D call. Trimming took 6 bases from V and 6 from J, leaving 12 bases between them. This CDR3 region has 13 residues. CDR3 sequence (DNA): TGTGCCAGCAGCGCGTCATCCCGCAATGAGCAGTTCTTC. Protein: CASSASSRNEQFF.

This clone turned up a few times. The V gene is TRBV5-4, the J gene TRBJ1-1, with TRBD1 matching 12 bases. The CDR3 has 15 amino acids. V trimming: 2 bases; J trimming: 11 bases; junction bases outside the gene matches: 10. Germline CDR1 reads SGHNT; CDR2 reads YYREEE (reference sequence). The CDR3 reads CASSLSGDRGRRAFF. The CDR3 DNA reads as TGTGCCAGCAGCTTAAGCGGGGACAGGGGGCGACGGGCTTTCTTT. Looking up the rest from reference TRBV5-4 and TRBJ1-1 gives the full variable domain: ETGVTQSPTHLIKTRGQQVTLRCSSQSGHNTVSWYQQALGQGPQFIFQYYREEENGRGNFPPRFSGLQFPNYSSELNVNALELDDSALYLCASSLSGDRGRRAFFGQGTRLTVV.

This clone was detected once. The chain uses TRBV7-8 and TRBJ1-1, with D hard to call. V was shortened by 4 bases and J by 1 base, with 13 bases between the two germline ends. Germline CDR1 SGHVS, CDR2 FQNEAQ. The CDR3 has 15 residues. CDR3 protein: CASSYPQSGNTEAFF. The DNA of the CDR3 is TGTGCCAGCAGCTACCCCCAATCGGGGAACACTGAAGCTTTCTTT.

The CDR3 sequence: CSGSGSLGETQYF. The CDR3 bases are TGCAGCGGGAGCGGGAGCTTAGGAGAGACCCAGTACTTC. The J gene is TRBJ2-5, the V gene TRBV29-1; TRBD2 agrees at 8 bases. The CDR3 is made up of 13 amino acids. The V segment lost 7 bases and the J segment 4 bases; nucleotides outside the gene matches: 8. CDR1 and CDR2 from the germline V gene are SQVTM and ANQGSEA.

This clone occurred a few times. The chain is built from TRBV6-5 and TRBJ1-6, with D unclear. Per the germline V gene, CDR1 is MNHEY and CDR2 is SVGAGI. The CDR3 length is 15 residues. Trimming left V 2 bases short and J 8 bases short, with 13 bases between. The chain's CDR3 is CASSYGQEGYSPLHF. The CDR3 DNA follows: TGTGCCAGCAGTTACGGGCAGGAAGGGTATTCACCCCTCCACTTT.

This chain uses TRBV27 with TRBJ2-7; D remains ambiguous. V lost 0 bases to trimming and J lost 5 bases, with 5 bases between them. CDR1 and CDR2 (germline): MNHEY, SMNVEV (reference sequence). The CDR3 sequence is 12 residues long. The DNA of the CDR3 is TGTGCCAGCAGTTTATCGAAGAACGAGCAGTACTTC. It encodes CASSLSKNEQYF.

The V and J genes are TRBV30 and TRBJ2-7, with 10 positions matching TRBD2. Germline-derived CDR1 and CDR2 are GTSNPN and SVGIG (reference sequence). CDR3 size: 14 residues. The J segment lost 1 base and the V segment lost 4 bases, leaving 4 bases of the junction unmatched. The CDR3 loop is CAWIRTSGSYEQYF. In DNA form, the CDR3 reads TGTGCCTGGATCCGGACTAGCGGATCCTACGAGCAGTACTTC. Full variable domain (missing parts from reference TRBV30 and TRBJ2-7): SQTIHQWPATLVQPVGSPLSLECTVEGTSNPNLYWYRQAAGRGLQLLFYSVGIGQISSEVPQNLSASRPQDRQFILSSKKLLLSDSGFYLCAWIRTSGSYEQYFGPGTRLTVT.

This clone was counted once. The CDR3 loop reads CASSPNSGPPDTQYF. Here the CDR3 DNA reads TGTGCCAGCAGCCCAAATAGCGGTCCCCCAGATACGCAGTATTTT. The V gene is TRBV7-2, the J gene TRBJ2-3; perhaps TRBD2 as D (6 bases). The CDR3 sequence is 15 residues long. Trimming took 5 bases from V and 4 from J, leaving 16 bases between them. Germline-derived CDR1 and CDR2 are SGHTA and FQGNSA.

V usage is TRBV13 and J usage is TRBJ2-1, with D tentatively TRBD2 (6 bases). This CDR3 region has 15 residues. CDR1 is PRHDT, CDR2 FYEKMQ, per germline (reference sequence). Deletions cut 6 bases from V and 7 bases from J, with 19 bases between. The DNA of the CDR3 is TGTGCCAGCAGTAATTCTAGGTTGGGGGGTAATGAGCAGTTCTTC. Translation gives CASSNSRLGGNEQFF.

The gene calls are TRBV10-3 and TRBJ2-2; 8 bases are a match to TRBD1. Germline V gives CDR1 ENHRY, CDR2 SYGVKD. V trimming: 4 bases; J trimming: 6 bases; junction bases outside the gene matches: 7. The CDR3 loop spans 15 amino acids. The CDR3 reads CAISASQGASGELFF. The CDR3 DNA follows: TGTGCCATCAGTGCGAGCCAGGGGGCATCCGGGGAGCTGTTTTTT.

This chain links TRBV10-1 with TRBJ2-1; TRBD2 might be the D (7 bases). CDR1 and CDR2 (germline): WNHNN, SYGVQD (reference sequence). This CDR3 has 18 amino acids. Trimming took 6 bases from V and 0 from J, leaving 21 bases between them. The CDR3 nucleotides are TGCGCCAGCAGGATCCTGGCGGGGGCCCCTAGCTCCTACAATGAGCAGTTCTTC. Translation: CASRILAGAPSSYNEQFF.

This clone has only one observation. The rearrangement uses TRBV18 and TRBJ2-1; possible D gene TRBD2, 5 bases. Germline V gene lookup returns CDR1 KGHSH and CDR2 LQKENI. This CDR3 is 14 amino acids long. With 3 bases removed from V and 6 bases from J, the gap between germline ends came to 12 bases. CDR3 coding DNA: TGTGCCAGCTCACCCCCTCGGGATACCAATGAGCAGTTCTTC. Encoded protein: CASSPPRDTNEQFF.

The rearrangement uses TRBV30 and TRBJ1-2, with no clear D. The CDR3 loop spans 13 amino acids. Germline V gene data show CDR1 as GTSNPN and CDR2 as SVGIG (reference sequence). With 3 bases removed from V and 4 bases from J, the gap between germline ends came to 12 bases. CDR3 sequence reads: CAWSADVSYGYTF. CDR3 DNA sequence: TGTGCCTGGAGCGCCGACGTCAGCTATGGCTACACCTTC.

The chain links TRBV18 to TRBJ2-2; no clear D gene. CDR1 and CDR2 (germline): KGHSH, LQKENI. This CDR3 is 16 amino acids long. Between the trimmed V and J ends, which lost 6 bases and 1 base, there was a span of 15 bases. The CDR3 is CASSPSLTLNTGELFF. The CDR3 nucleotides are TGTGCCAGCTCCCCTAGTTTGACACTGAACACCGGGGAGCTGTTTTTT.

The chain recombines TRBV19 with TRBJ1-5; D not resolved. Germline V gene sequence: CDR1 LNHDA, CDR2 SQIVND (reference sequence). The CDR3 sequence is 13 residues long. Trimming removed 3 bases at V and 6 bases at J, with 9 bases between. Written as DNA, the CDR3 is TGTGCCAGTAGTATTGCTGCAGCTCAGCCCCAGCATTTT. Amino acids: CASSIAAAQPQHF.

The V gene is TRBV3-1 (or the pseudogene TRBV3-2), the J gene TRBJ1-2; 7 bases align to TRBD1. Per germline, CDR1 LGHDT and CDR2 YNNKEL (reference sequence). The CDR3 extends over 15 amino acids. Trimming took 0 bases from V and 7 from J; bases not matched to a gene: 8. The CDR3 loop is CASSQDPTGVRGYTF. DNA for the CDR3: TGTGCCAGCAGCCAAGATCCCACAGGGGTTCGTGGCTACACCTTC.

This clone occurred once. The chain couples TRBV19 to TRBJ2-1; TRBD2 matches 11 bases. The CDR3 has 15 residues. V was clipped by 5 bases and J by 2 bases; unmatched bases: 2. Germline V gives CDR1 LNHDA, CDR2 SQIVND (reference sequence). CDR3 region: CASSLAGGPYNEQFF. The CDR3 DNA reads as TGTGCCAGTAGTCTAGCGGGAGGCCCCTACAATGAGCAGTTCTTC.